Following are 14 T cell receptor beta chains from one sample sequenced in a study of T cells in Graves' hyperthyroidism and ophthalmopathy. Template material for amplifying TCR beta CDR3 regions consisted of RNA transcripts. Carried out on the TCR CDR3, a first-round RT-PCR used the HTBI primer set. TCRdb re-analysed the multiplex PCR reads in MiXCR, keeping a single row per CDR3 protein. The sample lists around 340,000 distinct CDR3 sequences; around a sixth were seen once. Material: blood. Every receptor here comes from a woman aged 45-65 years with Graves' hyperthyroidism.

This chain links TRBV15 with TRBJ2-6, with D possibly matching TRBD1 (5 bases). CDR1 is LNHNV and CDR2 is YYDKDF in the germline V gene (reference sequence). The V gene lost 0 bases and the J gene lost 0 bases, with 9 bases spanning the gap. CDR3 length: 17 amino acids. CDR3 amino acids: CATSRDRGFSGANVLTF. The CDR3 region has the DNA TGTGCCACCAGCAGAGATAGGGGCTTCTCTGGGGCCAACGTCCTGACTTTC.

In its sample, this clonotype was seen many times. The chain joins TRBV12-3 or TRBV12-4 to TRBJ1-1; no clear D. V was clipped by 1 base and J by 7 bases, with 13 bases between them. CDR3 length equals 14 residues. DNA of the CDR3: TGTGCCAGCAGTTTAGTAGGAGTTACTGGTGAAGCTTTCTTT. This translates into CASSLVGVTGEAFF.

This clonotype was counted a few times. The rearrangement uses TRBV29-1 and TRBJ1-1; 8 nucleotides match TRBD1. Germline V gene sequence: CDR1 SQVTM, CDR2 ANQGSEA. V gave up 6 bases and J gave up 4 bases; unmatched junction bases: 7. The CDR3 length is 13 residues. The CDR3 loop is CSVNRGVGTEAFF. CDR3 coding DNA: TGCAGCGTCAACAGGGGGGTAGGCACTGAAGCTTTCTTT.

This clonotype was detected a few times. J is TRBJ1-1 and V is TRBV7-8; 9 positions match TRBD1. The V segment lost 7 bases and the J segment 2 bases; nucleotides outside the gene matches: 8. The CDR3 is 15 amino acids. Germline values: CDR1 SGHVS, CDR2 FQNEAQ. As DNA, the CDR3 is TGTGCCAGCACCCTTGCGACAGGGGGTAACACTGAAGCTTTCTTT. Protein sequence: CASTLATGGNTEAFF.

This chain connects TRBV6-2 or TRBV6-3 to TRBJ1-1; the D is unclear. Germline V gives CDR1 MNHEY, CDR2 SVGEGT. The CDR3 is 14 amino acids. V was trimmed by 8 bases and J by 1 base, leaving 14 bases between them. CDR3 coding DNA: TGTGCCAGCTGCAGGTTAGATTCGAACACTGAAGCTTTCTTT. Protein: CASCRLDSNTEAFF.

Only a few counts were recorded for this clonotype. This rearrangement joins TRBV10-3 to TRBJ2-1; TRBD2 might be the D (6 bases). Trimming pared 6 bases from V and 0 bases from J, leaving 12 bases between. CDR1 is ENHRY and CDR2 is SYGVKD in the germline V gene. CDR3 size: 15 residues. The CDR3 region has the DNA TGTGCCATCAGCACGGGGGACGGCTCCTACAATGAGCAGTTCTTC. Its translation is CAISTGDGSYNEQFF.

This clonotype was picked up many times. DNA for the CDR3: TGCGCCAGCAGCCAACTAGCGGGGGAGGACAATGAGCAGTTCTTC. It translates to CASSQLAGEDNEQFF. The chain has TRBV5-1 and TRBJ2-1; 11 nucleotides match TRBD2. The ends lost 4 bases at V and 5 bases at J; junction bases unmatched: 5. Germline values: CDR1 SGHRS, CDR2 YFSETQ. The length of the CDR3 is 15 residues.

This clonotype was detected many times. The chain joins TRBV30 to TRBJ2-5; no definite D call. This CDR3 comprises 11 residues. In germline, CDR1 is GTSNPN, CDR2 SVGIG (reference sequence). The V gene lost 3 bases and the J gene lost 3 bases, with 5 bases spanning the gap. In nucleotides, the CDR3 is TGTGCCTGGAGCCTAGAAGAGACCCAGTACTTC. Its protein product is CAWSLEETQYF.

The chain recombines TRBV20-1 with TRBJ2-1; TRBD2 aligns across 9 bases. From germline, CDR1 is DFQATT and CDR2 SNEGSKA (reference sequence). This CDR3 is built from 14 residues. V shed 1 base and J 9 bases; nucleotides not matched to a gene: 7. This CDR3 reads CSARGRGGRFEQFF. The CDR3 nucleotides are TGCAGTGCTAGAGGGCGGGGGGGCCGTTTTGAGCAGTTCTTC.

This clonotype was seen more than once but under ten times. The rearrangement links TRBV5-1 to TRBJ2-5; unclear D gene. Germline loops: CDR1 SGHRS, CDR2 YFSETQ. V was clipped by 4 bases and J by 3 bases, with 16 bases between them. The CDR3 contains 15 residues. CDR3 residues: CASSRQPTVEETQYF. Here the CDR3 DNA reads TGCGCCAGCAGCCGGCAACCGACGGTGGAAGAGACCCAGTACTTC.

J is TRBJ1-2 and V is TRBV9, with TRBD1 identical over 8 bases. The CDR3 has 15 residues. V lost 0 bases and J lost 6; bases outside the gene matches: 7. The V gene's germline CDR1 is SGDLS and CDR2 YYNGEE. The CDR3 region is CASSVALTGENGYTF. The CDR3 DNA reads TGTGCCAGCAGCGTAGCTCTGACAGGGGAAAATGGCTACACCTTC. The full variable domain, with the rest looked up from reference TRBV9 and TRBJ1-2, is DSGVTQTPKHLITATGQRVTLRCSPRSGDLSVYWYQQSLDQGLQFLIQYYNGEERAKGNILERFSAQQFPDLHSELNLSSLELGDSALYFCASSVALTGENGYTFGSGTRLTVV.

This rearrangement joins TRBV27 to TRBJ1-2, with no clear D. Germline V CDR1 and CDR2: MNHEY, SMNVEV (reference sequence). Trimming stripped 3 bases from V and 8 bases from J, with 19 bases between. The CDR3 covers 15 residues. CDR3 coding DNA: TGTGCCAGCAGTTTTCGCAGTATCACCCGCCCGGGCTACACCTTC. The encoded protein is CASSFRSITRPGYTF.

This clonotype has at least ten counts. The rearrangement links TRBV7-2 to TRBJ2-7; TRBD2 matches 15 bases. Looked up from germline, CDR1 is SGHTA and CDR2 is FQGNSA. The CDR3 loop spans 15 amino acids. V shed 2 bases, J shed 6 bases, and the junction held 2 bases outside the gene matches. This CDR3 is CASSLWTSGRAEQYF. The CDR3 DNA sequence: TGTGCCAGCAGCTTATGGACTAGCGGGAGGGCCGAGCAGTACTTC.

This clonotype was recorded many times. The CDR3 is CASSPEGGRGYTF. In DNA form, the CDR3 reads TGTGCCAGCTCACCTGAGGGGGGCCGGGGCTACACCTTC. The V call is TRBV18, the J call TRBJ1-2, with a tentative D call TRBD1 (6 bases). CDR3 length: 13 amino acids. Deletions cut 3 bases from V and 8 bases from J, with 13 bases between. CDR1 and CDR2 from the germline V gene are KGHSH and LQKENI.